This T cell receptor (beta chain) was sequenced in a study of CD8+ T cells in alopecia areata (dated by TCRdb to the late 2010s). Describing the broader study: Treated patients were enrolled in an open-label pilot trial of oral tofacitinib at 5 to 10 mg twice daily for moderate-to-severe alopecia areata. Patients received tofacitinib for 6 to 18 months and were then followed off drug for 6 months to check for delayed response and recurrence. The study used high-throughput TCRbeta sequencing to examine T cell clonal expansion in alopecia areata, in both the C3H/HeJ mouse model and human patients. On the human side, TCRbeta sequencing was run on scalp tissue and on sorted CD4+ and CD8+ peripheral blood T cells from healthy controls and from alopecia areata patients with either patchy or totalis/universalis disease. Tofacitinib-treated patients had biopsies at baseline and at 4 and 24 weeks of treatment, with a later scalp biopsy in several patients. Clonality in the scalp was compared among normal scalp (n=4), patchy alopecia areata scalp (n=8), and alopecia totalis/universalis scalp (n=8). RNA was obtained with the PAXgene miRNA kit for fixed scalp, the miRNeasy kit for PBMCs, and the RNeasy kit for mouse skin. TCRbeta CDR3 regions were amplified by immunoSEQ multiplex PCR with 35 Vbeta forward and 13 Jbeta reverse primers. Summary of the overall study and its limitations: Scalp TCR repertoire analysis is complicated because resident alphabeta T cells in normal human skin are also sequenced, whereas mouse skin is dominated by gammadelta T cells. Shared TCR sequences between patients were less evident than in mice, which may be partly attributable to HLA diversity in the patient population. Lesional scalp, especially in alopecia totalis/universalis, showed higher clonality and more expanded CD8+ clones than normal scalp, suggesting antigenic drive.

The time point label of this sample denotes: baseline before oral tofacitinib. Lesional scalp punch biopsies and peripheral blood were obtained from alopecia areata patients. PBMCs were separated by density centrifugation and stained for CD3, CD4 and CD8, after which CD4+ and CD8+ T cells were sorted on a FACSAria. There are a few counts of this clone. Its antigen has not been determined. Base qualities are not provided; no much larger clone lies one nucleotide away. The library relied on the immunoSEQ multiplex PCR assay. RNA was extracted from all samples and reverse transcribed into cDNA as template for TCR sequencing. First-strand cDNA was synthesized with SuperScript III using a 2:1 mix of oligo-dT and random hexamers. A synthetic immune receptor repertoire was used to assess amplification bias, and residual bias was removed computationally. As for how the authors treated the data: Raw reads were preprocessed to remove errors, and CDR3 was defined by IMGT conventions from the conserved cysteine to phenylalanine. To get clonality, Shannon entropy was normalized by log2 of the number of productive unique TCRs and the result was subtracted from 1. Whether each scalp clone was CD4 or CD8 was inferred by checking scalp TCRbeta sequences against the CD4 and CD8 repertoires from sorted blood. TCRdb provides this immuneACCESS table in a form limited to in-frame rearrangements. Some clones are lacking; in checked studies, under half of them reflect an unresolved V gene, and why the rest are absent is not known. V, J and clone size are those of that table, while D and trimming were read from the DNA. In this sample the table shows 150,000 to 200,000 clones, about 66% of which occur a single time. The top ten hold over 9.5% of the sample.

CDR1 and CDR2 are read off the germline V gene as SQVTM and ANQGSEA. V was cut back by 7 bases and J by 3 bases, leaving a gap of 12 bases between them. The CDR3 sequence holds 12 residues, the cysteine and phenylalanine included. Just the 36-base CDR3 DNA is kept, in frame starting at base 1. In this chain, TRBV29-1 is recombined with TRBJ1-1; TRBD1 is possibly the D segment (5 matching bases). The sequencing used CD8+ T cells sorted from blood, collected at week 0. The receptor was derived from a human donor with alopecia areata. The CDR3 region reads CSGTDKYTEAFF. The sequence in DNA is TGCAGCGGGACGGACAAATACACTGAAGCTTTCTTT. This CDR3, with the reference TRBV29-1 and TRBJ1-1 proteins standing in past its ends, gives the full variable domain SAVISQKPSRDICQRGTSLTIQCQVDSQVTMMFWYRQQPGQSLTLIATANQGSEATYESGFVIDKFPISRPNLTFSTLTVSNMSPEDSSIYLCSGTDKYTEAFFGQGTRLTVV.